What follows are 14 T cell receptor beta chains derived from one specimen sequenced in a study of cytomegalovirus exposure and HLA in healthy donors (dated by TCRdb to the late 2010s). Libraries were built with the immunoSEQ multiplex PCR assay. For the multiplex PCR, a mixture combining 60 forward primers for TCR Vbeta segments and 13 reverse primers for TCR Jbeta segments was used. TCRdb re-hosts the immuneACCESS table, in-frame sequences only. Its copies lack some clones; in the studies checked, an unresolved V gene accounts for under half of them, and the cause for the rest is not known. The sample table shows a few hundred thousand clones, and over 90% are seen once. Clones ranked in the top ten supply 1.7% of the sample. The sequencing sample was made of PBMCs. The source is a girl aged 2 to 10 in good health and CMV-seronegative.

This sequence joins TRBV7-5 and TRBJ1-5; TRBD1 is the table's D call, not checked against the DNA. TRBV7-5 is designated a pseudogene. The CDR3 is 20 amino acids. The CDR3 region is CARSSLGGFTGEVGNQPQHF. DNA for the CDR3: TGTGCCAGAAGCTCGCTAGGGGGTTTTACAGGGGAGGTAGGCAATCAGCCCCAGCATTTT.

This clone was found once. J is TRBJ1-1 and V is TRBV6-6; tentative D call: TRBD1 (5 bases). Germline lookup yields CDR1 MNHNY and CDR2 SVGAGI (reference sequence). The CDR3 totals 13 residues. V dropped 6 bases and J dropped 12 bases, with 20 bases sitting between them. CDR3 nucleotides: TGTGCCAGCAGAGCGGGCGCGGGGGGACGGACTTTCTTT. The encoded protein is CASRAGAGGRTFF.

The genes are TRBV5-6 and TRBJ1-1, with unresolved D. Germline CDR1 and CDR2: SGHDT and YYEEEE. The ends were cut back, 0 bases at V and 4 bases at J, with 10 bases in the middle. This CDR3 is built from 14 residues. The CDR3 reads CASSLAAPSTEAFF. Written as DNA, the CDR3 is TGTGCCAGCAGCTTGGCCGCCCCCAGCACTGAAGCTTTCTTT.

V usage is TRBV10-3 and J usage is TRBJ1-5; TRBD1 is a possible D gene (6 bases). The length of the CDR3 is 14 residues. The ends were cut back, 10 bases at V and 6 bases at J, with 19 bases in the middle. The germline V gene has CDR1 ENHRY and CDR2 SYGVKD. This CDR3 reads CATMGGGAGQPQHF. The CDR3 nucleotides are TGTGCCACGATGGGAGGGGGAGCGGGTCAGCCCCAGCATTTT.

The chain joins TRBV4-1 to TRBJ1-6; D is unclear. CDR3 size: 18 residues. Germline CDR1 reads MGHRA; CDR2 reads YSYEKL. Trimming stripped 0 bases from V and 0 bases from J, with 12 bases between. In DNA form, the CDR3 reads TGCGCCAGCAGCCAAGAGGGGAGAGGCAGCTCCTATAATTCACCCCTCCACTTT. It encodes CASSQEGRGSSYNSPLHF.

CDR3 sequence reads: CASSPPGLAGNNEQFF. In DNA form, the CDR3 reads TGTGCCAGCTCACCGCCGGGACTAGCGGGAAACAATGAGCAGTTCTTC. The rearrangement joins TRBV18 to TRBJ2-1, with 13 bases lining up with TRBD2. Germline lookup yields CDR1 KGHSH and CDR2 LQKENI. V was pared by 3 bases and J by 5 bases, with 4 bases of the junction left unmatched. The length of the CDR3 is 16 residues.

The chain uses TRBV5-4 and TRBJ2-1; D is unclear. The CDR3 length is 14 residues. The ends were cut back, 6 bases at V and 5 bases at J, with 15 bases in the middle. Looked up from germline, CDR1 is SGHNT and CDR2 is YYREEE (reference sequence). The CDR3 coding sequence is TGTGCCAGCATACGTGAAACAGAAGACAATGAGCAGTTCTTC. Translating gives CASIRETEDNEQFF. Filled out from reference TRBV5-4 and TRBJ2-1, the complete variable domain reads ETGVTQSPTHLIKTRGQQVTLRCSSQSGHNTVSWYQQALGQGPQFIFQYYREEENGRGNFPPRFSGLQFPNYSSELNVNALELDDSALYLCASIRETEDNEQFFGPGTRLTVL.

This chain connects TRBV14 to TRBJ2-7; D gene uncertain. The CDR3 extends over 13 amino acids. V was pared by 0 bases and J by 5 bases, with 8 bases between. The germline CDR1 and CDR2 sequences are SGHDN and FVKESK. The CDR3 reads CASSQDLVDEQYF. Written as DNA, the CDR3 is TGTGCCAGCAGCCAAGATTTAGTGGACGAGCAGTACTTC.

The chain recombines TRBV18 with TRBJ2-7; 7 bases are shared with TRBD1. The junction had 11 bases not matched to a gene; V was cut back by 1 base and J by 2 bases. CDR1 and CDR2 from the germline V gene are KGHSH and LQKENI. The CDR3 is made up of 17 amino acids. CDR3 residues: CASSPRPPGTATYEQYF. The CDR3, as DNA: TGTGCCAGCTCACCACGCCCACCCGGGACAGCAACCTACGAGCAGTACTTC. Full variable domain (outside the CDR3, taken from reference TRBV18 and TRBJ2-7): NAGVMQNPRHLVRRRGQEARLRCSPMKGHSHVYWYRQLPEEGLKFMVYLQKENIIDESGMPKERFSAEFPKEGPSILRIQQVVRGDSAAYFCASSPRPPGTATYEQYFGPGTRLTVT.

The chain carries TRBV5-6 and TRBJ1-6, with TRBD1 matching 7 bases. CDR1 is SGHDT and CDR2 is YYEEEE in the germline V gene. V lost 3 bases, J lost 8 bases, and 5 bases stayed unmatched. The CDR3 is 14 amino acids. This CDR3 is CASSWGTVDSPLHF. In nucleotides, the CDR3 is TGTGCCAGCAGCTGGGGGACAGTGGATTCACCCCTCCACTTT.

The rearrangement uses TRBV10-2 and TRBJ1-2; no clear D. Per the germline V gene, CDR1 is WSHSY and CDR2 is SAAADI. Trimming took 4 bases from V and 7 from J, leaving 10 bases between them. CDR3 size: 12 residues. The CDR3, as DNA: TGCGCCAGCAGTGGGAGATCGGGTGGCTACACCTTC. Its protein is CASSGRSGGYTF.

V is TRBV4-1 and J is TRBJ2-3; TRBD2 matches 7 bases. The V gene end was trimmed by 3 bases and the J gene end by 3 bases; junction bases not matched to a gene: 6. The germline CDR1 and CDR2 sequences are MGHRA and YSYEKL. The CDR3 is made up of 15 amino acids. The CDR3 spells CASSHWAGETDTQYF. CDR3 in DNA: TGCGCCAGCAGCCATTGGGCGGGAGAAACAGATACGCAGTATTTT.

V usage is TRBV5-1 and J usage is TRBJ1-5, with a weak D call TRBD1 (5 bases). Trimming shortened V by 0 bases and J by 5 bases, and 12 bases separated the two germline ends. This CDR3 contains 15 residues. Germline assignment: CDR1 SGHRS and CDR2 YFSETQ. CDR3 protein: CASSLDGALDQPQHF. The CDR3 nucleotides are TGCGCCAGCAGCTTGGATGGGGCCCTGGATCAGCCCCAGCATTTT.

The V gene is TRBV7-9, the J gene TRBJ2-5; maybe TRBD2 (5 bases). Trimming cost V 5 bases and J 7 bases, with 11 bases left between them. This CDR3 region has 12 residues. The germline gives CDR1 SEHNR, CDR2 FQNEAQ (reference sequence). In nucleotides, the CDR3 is TGTGCCAGCAGCGGGAGCCCCGGGACCCAGTACTTC. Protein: CASSGSPGTQYF.